The 2 T cell receptor beta chains below come from one sample, sequenced in a study of regulatory T cells in long-lasting Graves disease. With iRepertoire HTBI primers and Arm-PCR of CDR3 regions, TCR beta libraries were built. TCRdb itself ran the multiplex PCR reads through MiXCR, one entry per CDR3 protein. The sample includes about 660,000 distinct CDR3 sequences, about 32% seen only once; the top ten take about 42%. Indicated time point: persistent/refractory GD, antithyroid drugs over 5 years with positive TRAb. Following extraction of RNA from PBMCs, that RNA was used to make the TCR library. The source was peripheral blood mononuclear cells (PBMCs), collected when the disease was refractory, from a patient treated with antithyroid drugs. These receptors were taken from a female donor with Graves disease.

This chain links TRBV5-1 with TRBJ1-2, with 9 bases aligning to TRBD1. Germline CDR1 and CDR2: SGHRS and YFSETQ. The trim removed 4 bases at V and 1 base at J, leaving 14 bases unmatched. This CDR3 has 18 amino acids. CDR3 protein: CASSPSPSTGGLNYGYTF. DNA of the CDR3: TGCGCCAGCAGCCCATCCCCTTCCACAGGGGGCCTTAACTATGGCTACACCTTC. Full variable domain (remainder filled in from reference TRBV5-1 and TRBJ1-2): KAGVTQTPRYLIKTRGQQVTLSCSPISGHRSVSWYQQTPGQGLQFLFEYFSETQRNKGNFPGRFSGRQFSNSRSEMNVSTLELGDSALYLCASSPSPSTGGLNYGYTFGSGTRLTVV.

This clonotype has a handful of counts. The rearrangement uses TRBV15 and TRBJ1-2; D gene uncertain. CDR3 length: 12 amino acids. Deletions cut 3 bases from V and 8 bases from J, with 10 bases between. Germline V gene sequence: CDR1 LNHNV, CDR2 YYDKDF (reference sequence). CDR3 in DNA: TGTGCCACCAGCAGTGCCGTCAGCGGCTACACCTTC. This encodes CATSSAVSGYTF.